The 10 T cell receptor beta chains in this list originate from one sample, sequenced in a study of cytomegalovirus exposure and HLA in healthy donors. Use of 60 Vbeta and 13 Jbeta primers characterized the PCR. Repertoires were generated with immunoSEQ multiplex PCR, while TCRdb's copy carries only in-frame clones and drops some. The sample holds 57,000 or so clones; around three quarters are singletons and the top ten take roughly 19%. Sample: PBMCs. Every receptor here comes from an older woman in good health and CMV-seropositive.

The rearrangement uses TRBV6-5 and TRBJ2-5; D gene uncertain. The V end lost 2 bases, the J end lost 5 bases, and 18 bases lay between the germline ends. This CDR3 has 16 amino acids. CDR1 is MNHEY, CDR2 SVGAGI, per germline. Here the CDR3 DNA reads TGTGCCAGCAGTTACGCCTGGTTGGGCGTGGCGGAGACCCAGTACTTC. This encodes CASSYAWLGVAETQYF.

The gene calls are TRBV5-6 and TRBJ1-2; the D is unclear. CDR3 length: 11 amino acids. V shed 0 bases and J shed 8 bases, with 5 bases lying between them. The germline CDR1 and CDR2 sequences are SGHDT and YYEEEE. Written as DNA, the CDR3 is TGTGCCAGCAGCTTGGGCGCGGGCTACACCTTC. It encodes CASSLGAGYTF.

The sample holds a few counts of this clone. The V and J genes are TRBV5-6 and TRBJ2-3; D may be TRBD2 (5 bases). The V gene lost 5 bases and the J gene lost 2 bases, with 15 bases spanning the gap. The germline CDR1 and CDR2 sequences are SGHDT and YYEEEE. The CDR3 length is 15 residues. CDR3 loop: CASRKRVPFTDTQYF. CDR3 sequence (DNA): TGTGCCAGCAGAAAGAGGGTCCCCTTCACAGATACGCAGTATTTT.

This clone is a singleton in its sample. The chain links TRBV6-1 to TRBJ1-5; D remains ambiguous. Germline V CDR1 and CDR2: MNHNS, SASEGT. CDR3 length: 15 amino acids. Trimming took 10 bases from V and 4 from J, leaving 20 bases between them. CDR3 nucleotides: TGTGCCACCCTCCTGTTGGGCCGGGGAAATCAGCCCCAGCATTTT. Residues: CATLLLGRGNQPQHF.

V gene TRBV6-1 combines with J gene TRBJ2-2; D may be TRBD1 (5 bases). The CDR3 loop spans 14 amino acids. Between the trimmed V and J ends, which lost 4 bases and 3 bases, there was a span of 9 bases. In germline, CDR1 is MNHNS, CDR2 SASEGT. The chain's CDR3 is CASSALRDTGELFF. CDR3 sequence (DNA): TGTGCCAGCAGTGCCCTCAGGGACACCGGGGAGCTGTTTTTT.

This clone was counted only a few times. Written as DNA, the CDR3 is TGTGCCAGCAGCTTAGCGCGGAAAGGGGAGGGATATGGCTACACCTTC. It specifies CASSLARKGEGYGYTF. This chain joins TRBV7-9 and TRBJ1-2, with D possibly being TRBD1 (5 bases). The CDR3 contains 16 residues. V lost 0 bases and J 5 bases, leaving 16 bases between the germline ends. From germline, CDR1 is SEHNR and CDR2 FQNEAQ (reference sequence). The full variable domain, its missing parts supplied by reference TRBV7-9 and TRBJ1-2, is DTGVSQNPRHKITKRGQNVTFRCDPISEHNRLYWYRQTLGQGPEFLTYFQNEAQLEKSRLLSDRFSAERPKGSFSTLEIQRTEQGDSAMYLCASSLARKGEGYGYTFGSGTRLTVV.

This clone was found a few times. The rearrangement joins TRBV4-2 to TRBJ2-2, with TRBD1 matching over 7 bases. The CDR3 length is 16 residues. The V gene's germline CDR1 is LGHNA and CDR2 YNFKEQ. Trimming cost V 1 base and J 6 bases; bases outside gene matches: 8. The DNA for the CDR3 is TGTGCCAGCAGCCAAGTCGCGAGACAGGGCGCCGGGGAGCTGTTTTTT. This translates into CASSQVARQGAGELFF.

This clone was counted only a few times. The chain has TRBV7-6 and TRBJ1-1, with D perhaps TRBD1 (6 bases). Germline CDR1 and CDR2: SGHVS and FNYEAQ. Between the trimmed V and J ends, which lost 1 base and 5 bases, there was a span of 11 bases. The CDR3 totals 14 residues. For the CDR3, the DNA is TGTGCCAGCAGCTTAGGACAGGTTGAAACTGAAGCTTTCTTT. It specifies CASSLGQVETEAFF.

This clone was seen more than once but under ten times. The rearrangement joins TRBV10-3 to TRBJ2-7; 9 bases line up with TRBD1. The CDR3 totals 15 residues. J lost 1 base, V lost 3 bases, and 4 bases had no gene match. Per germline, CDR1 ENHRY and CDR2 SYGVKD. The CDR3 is CAISDDRGASYEQYF. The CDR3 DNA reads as TGTGCCATCAGTGACGACAGGGGGGCATCCTACGAGCAGTACTTC.

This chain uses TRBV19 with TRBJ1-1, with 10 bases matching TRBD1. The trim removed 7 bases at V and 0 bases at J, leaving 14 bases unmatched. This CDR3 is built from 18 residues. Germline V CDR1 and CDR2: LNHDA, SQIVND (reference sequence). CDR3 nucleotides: TGTGCCAGTACCTTAGGATGGGACAGGGGACTTGTGAACACTGAAGCTTTCTTT. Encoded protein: CASTLGWDRGLVNTEAFF.